This T cell receptor beta chain was obtained from a study of blood T cells in healthy people across ages. Broader study findings: The study found more naive CD4+ cells and higher diversity in long-lived than aged donors.

Details on this clonotype: Its antigen remains unknown. This may be a read error, as it is one base from a much larger clone.

A second PCR, run for roughly 7 to 11 cycles, used a sample-barcoded 5' primer plus a J-beta primer mix. Each cDNA molecule was tagged by a template-switch adaptor that had 12 random nucleotides. TCRdb itself ran the 5' RACE reads through MiXCR, one entry per CDR3 protein. This table has around 1,700,000 distinct CDR3 sequences, 28% appearing once. The CDR3 runs 15 residues. The V end was cut by 7 bases, the J end by 13 bases, with 26 bases between. The rearrangement joins TRBV12-3 or TRBV12-4 to TRBJ2-4; TRBD1 might be the D (7 bases). The sequenced sample consisted of blood. The receptor's source is a woman aged 25 to 39 in good health. This CDR3 is CASTLRRDRDNEQYF. The CDR3 nucleotides are TGTGCCAGCACCCTAAGGCGGGACAGAGACAATGAGCAGTACTTC.